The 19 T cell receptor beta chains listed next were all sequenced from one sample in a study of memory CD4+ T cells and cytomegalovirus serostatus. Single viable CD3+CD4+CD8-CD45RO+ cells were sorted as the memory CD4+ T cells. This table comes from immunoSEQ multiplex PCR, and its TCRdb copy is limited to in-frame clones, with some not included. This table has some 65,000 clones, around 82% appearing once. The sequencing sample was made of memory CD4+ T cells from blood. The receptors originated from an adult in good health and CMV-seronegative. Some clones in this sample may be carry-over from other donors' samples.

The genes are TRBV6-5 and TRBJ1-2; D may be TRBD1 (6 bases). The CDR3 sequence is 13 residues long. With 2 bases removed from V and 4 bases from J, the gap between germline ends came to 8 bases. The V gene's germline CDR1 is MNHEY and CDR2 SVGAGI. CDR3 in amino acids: CASSYGGLYGYTF. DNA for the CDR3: TGTGCCAGCAGTTACGGGGGCCTCTATGGCTACACCTTC.

CDR3 in amino acids: CASSSRAGTGWEQYF. The CDR3 DNA reads TGTGCCAGTAGTTCCCGAGCCGGGACAGGGTGGGAGCAGTACTTC. The gene calls are TRBV19 and TRBJ2-7; 9 bases agree with TRBD1. Germline values: CDR1 LNHDA, CDR2 SQIVND (reference sequence). CDR3 length: 15 residues. V shed 5 bases, J shed 7 bases, and the junction held 12 bases outside the gene matches.

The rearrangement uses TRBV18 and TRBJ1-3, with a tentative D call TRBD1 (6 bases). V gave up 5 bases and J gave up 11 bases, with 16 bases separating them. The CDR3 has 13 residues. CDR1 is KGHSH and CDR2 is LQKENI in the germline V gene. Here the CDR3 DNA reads TGTGCCAGCTCAGACGGACAGTTCGGGGCCATATATTTT. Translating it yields CASSDGQFGAIYF.

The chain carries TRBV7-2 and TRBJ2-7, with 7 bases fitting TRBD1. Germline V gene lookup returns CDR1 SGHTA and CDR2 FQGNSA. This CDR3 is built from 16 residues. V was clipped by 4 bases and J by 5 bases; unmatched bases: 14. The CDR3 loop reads CASSYADRAAGDEQYF. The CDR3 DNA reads TGTGCCAGCAGCTACGCAGACAGGGCGGCGGGTGACGAGCAGTACTTC.

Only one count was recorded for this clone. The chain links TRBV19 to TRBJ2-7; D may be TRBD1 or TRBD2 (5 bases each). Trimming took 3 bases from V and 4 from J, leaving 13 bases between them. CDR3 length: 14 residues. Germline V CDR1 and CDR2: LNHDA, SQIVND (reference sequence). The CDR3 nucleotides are TGTGCCAGTAGTATGGCTGGGGGTGGGTACGAGCAGTACTTC. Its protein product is CASSMAGGGYEQYF.

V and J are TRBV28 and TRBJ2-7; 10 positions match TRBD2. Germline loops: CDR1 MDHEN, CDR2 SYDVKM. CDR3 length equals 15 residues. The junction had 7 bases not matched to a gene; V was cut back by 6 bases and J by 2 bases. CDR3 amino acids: CASSSLAGGPYEQYF. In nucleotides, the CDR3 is TGTGCCAGCAGCAGCTTAGCGGGGGGACCCTACGAGCAGTACTTC.

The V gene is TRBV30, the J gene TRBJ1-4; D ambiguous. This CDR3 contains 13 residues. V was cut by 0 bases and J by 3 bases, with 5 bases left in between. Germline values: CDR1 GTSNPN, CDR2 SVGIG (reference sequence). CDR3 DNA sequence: TGTGCCTGGAGTGTAGAATCTAATGAAAAACTGTTTTTT. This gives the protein CAWSVESNEKLFF.

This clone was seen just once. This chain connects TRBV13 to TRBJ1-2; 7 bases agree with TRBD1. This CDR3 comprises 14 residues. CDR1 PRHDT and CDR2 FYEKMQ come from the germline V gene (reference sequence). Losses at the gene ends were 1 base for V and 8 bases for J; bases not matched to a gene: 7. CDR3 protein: CASSLATGDYGYTF. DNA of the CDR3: TGTGCCAGCAGCTTAGCCACAGGGGATTACGGCTACACCTTC.

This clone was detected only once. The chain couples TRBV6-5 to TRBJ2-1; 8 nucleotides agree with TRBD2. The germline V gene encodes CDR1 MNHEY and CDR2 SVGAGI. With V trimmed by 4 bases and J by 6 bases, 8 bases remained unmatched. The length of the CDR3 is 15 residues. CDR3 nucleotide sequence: TGTGCCAGCAGTTCCGGGACTAGGGGTTTCAATGAGCAGTTCTTC. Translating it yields CASSSGTRGFNEQFF.

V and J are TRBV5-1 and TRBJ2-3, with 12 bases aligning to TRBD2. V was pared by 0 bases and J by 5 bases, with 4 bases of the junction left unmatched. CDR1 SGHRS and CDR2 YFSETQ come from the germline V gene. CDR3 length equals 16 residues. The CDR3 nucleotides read TGCGCCAGCAGCTTGGGGACTAGCGGGAAAGGAGATACGCAGTATTTT. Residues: CASSLGTSGKGDTQYF.

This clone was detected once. The DNA for the CDR3 is TGTGCCAGCAGTTTAAACTCGAAAACCTACGAGCAGTACTTC. Its translation: CASSLNSKTYEQYF. The chain has TRBV27 and TRBJ2-7; the D is unclear. The CDR3 has 14 amino acids. The germline V gene encodes CDR1 MNHEY and CDR2 SMNVEV (reference sequence). The V and J ends lost 2 bases and 2 bases respectively, with 10 bases between them.

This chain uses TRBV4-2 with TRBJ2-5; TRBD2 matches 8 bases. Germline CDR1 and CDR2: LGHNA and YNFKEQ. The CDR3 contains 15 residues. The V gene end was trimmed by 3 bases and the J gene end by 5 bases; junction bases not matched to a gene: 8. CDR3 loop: CASSQFSGAEETQYF. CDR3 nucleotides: TGTGCCAGCAGCCAGTTTAGCGGGGCGGAGGAGACCCAGTACTTC.

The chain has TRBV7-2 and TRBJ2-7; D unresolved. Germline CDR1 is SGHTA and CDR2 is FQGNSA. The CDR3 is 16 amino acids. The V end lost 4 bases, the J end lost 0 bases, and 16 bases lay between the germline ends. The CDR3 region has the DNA TGTGCCAGCAGCTCCAGAGCGACAAAAAGCTCCTACGAGCAGTACTTC. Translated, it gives CASSSRATKSSYEQYF.

This chain's CDR3 is CASSQPDRGNEKLFF. CDR3 coding DNA: TGCGCCAGCAGCCAGCCAGACAGGGGTAATGAAAAACTGTTTTTT. V and J are TRBV4-1 and TRBJ1-4; 8 nucleotides align to TRBD1. CDR3 length equals 15 residues. Germline lookup yields CDR1 MGHRA and CDR2 YSYEKL. V gave up 3 bases and J gave up 4 bases; unmatched junction bases: 4.

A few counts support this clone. This chain's CDR3 is CASSQGQVFTGELFF. CDR3 sequence (DNA): TGCGCCAGCAGCCAAGGCCAGGTTTTCACCGGGGAGCTGTTTTTT. V and J are TRBV4-3 and TRBJ2-2, with no clear D. CDR1 and CDR2 (germline): LGHNA, YSLEER. This CDR3 has 15 amino acids. With 1 base removed from V and 4 bases from J, the gap between germline ends came to 10 bases.

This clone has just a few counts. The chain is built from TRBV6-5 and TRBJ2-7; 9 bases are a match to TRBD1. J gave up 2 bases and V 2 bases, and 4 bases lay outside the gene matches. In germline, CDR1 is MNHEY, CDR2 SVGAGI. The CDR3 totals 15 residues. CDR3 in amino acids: CASSYRTGDPYEQYF. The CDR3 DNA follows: TGTGCCAGCAGTTACAGGACAGGGGACCCCTACGAGCAGTACTTC.

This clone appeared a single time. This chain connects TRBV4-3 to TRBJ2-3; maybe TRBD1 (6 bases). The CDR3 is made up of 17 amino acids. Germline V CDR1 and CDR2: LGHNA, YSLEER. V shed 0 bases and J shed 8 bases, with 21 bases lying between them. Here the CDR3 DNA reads TGCGCCAGCAGCCAAGATGCGCAGGGGCGGTTAGGGGTTACGCAGTATTTT. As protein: CASSQDAQGRLGVTQYF.

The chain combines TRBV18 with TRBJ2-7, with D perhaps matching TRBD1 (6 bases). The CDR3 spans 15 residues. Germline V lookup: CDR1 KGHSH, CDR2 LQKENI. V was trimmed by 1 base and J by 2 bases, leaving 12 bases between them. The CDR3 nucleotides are TGTGCCAGCTCACCACTCAGGGACACCGCCTACGAGCAGTACTTC. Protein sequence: CASSPLRDTAYEQYF.

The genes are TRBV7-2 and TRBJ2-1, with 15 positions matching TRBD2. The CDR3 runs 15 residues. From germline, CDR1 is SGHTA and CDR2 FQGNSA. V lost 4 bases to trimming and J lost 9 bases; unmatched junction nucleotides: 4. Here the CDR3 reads CASSSSGLAGGEQFF. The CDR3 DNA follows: TGTGCCAGCAGCTCATCGGGACTAGCGGGGGGTGAGCAGTTCTTC.